A selection of T cell receptor beta chains follows, all from one sample in a study of technical replicates of blood from a handful of donors. Profiling relied on immunoSEQ multiplex PCR, and the TCRdb table lists in-frame clones only, not all of them. The sample includes around 93,000 clones, approximately 94% of them seen just once. The specimen was T cells isolated from PBMCs. The receptors were gathered from a human donor in good health. Both conserved end residues are part of each CDR3. The D gene is left open where the match is weak. Only part of the rows carry a size: once, few, many, or a class if the clone is expanded.

-	TRBV2	-	TRBJ1-5	CASRIEGNQPQHF	TGTGCCAGCAGGATTGAGGGCAATCAGCCCCAGCATTTT
-	TRBV27	TRBD1	TRBJ2-5	CASSLTGGLGETQYF	TGTGCCAGCAGTCTGACAGGGGGCTTAGGAGAGACCCAGTACTTC
-	TRBV6-5	-	TRBJ1-2	CASSYSNGGGGYTF	TGTGCCAGCAGTTACTCGAACGGGGGTGGCGGCTACACCTTC
-	TRBV7-7	-	TRBJ2-1	CASSLGQSPYNEQFF	TGTGCTAGCAGCTTAGGACAGTCCCCCTACAATGAGCAGTTCTTC
-	TRBV9	-	TRBJ2-2	CASSVGGDFTGELFF	TGTGCCAGCAGCGTAGGAGGTGATTTCACCGGGGAGCTGTTTTTT
-	TRBV5-4	TRBD1	TRBJ1-2	CASSQWTGRYGYTF	TGTGCCAGCAGTCAATGGACAGGGAGGTATGGCTACACCTTC
-	TRBV11-2	-	TRBJ2-7	CASSLALVRGSYEQYF	TGTGCCAGCAGCTTAGCCCTAGTCCGGGGTTCGTACGAGCAGTACTTC
-	TRBV7-3	TRBD1	TRBJ2-7	CASSLTPVGQAGNEQYF	TGTGCCAGCAGCTTAACGCCAGTAGGACAGGCGGGCAACGAGCAGTACTTC
-	TRBV6-1	TRBD1	TRBJ2-3	CASDRTGGEGTQYF	TGTGCCAGCGATCGGACAGGGGGCGAGGGAACGCAGTATTTT
-	TRBV27	TRBD1	TRBJ1-3	CASSYIGGATGNTIYF	TGTGCCAGCAGTTATATAGGGGGCGCGACTGGAAACACCATATATTTT
-	TRBV4-1	TRBD1	TRBJ1-2	CASRAPGQGVTNYGYTF	TGCGCCAGCAGAGCCCCGGGACAGGGGGTTACTAACTATGGCTACACCTTC
once	TRBV5-1	-	TRBJ1-5	CASSLAGMGNQPQHF	TGCGCCAGCAGCTTGGCAGGTATGGGCAATCAGCCCCAGCATTTT
-	TRBV4-3	-	TRBJ2-2	CASSQFSSDNTGELFF	TGCGCCAGCAGCCAATTTTCTAGCGATAACACCGGGGAGCTGTTTTTT
-	TRBV4-2	-	TRBJ2-7	CASRAENSYPQYF	TGTGCCAGCAGGGCAGAGAATAGCTATCCGCAGTACTTC
-	TRBV15	TRBD1	TRBJ1-5	CATSRGTGQLQPQHF	TGTGCCACCAGCAGAGGGACAGGGCAGCTACAGCCCCAGCATTTT
-	TRBV19	-	TRBJ2-4	CASSIGDLGGIAKNIQYF	TGTGCCAGTAGTATAGGTGATCTAGGTGGAATTGCCAAAAACATTCAGTACTTC
-	TRBV6-5	TRBD2	TRBJ2-2	CASSSGGEIGELFF	TGTGCCAGCAGTTCGGGAGGGGAGATCGGGGAGCTGTTTTTT
-	TRBV28	TRBD2	TRBJ2-1	CASSTTRLAGDSYNEQFF	TGTGCCAGCAGTACCACTCGACTAGCGGGAGACTCCTACAATGAGCAGTTCTTC
-	TRBV9	-	TRBJ1-3	CASSIATGFSGNTIYF	TGTGCCAGCAGCATCGCCACAGGCTTCTCTGGAAACACCATATATTTT
-	TRBV12-5	TRBD1	TRBJ1-2	CASANQGARLHGYTF	TGTGCTAGTGCCAACCAGGGGGCCCGATTGCATGGCTACACCTTC
-	TRBV18	-	TRBJ1-5	CASSPGTGTGPQHF	TGTGCCAGCTCACCGGGGACGGGGACTGGGCCCCAGCATTTT
-	TRBV4-3	TRBD2	TRBJ2-7	CASSRTGTSGRVGPGEQYF	TGCGCCAGCAGCCGAACCGGGACTAGCGGGAGGGTCGGCCCCGGCGAGCAGTACTTC
-	TRBV5-1	-	TRBJ1-1	CASSLRQRGTEAFF	TGCGCCAGCAGCTTGAGGCAAAGAGGCACTGAAGCTTTCTTT
-	TRBV28	-	TRBJ2-7	CASSLTRDTHYEQYF	TGTGCCAGCAGCCTAACCCGGGACACCCACTACGAGCAGTACTTC
-	TRBV7-9	TRBD2	TRBJ2-5	CASSRSGLAGETQYF	TGTGCCAGCAGCCGTTCCGGGCTAGCGGGAGAGACCCAGTACTTC
-	TRBV11-2	TRBD1	TRBJ1-1	CASSLRTGVNTEAFF	TGTGCCAGCAGCCTAAGGACAGGGGTGAACACTGAAGCTTTCTTT
-	TRBV27	TRBD2	TRBJ2-7	CASSLYLGRVDEQYF	TGTGCCAGCAGTTTATACCTCGGGAGGGTGGACGAGCAGTACTTC
-	TRBV9	TRBD1	TRBJ1-4	CASSPRDSTNEKLFF	TGTGCCAGCAGCCCCCGGGACAGCACTAATGAAAAACTGTTTTTT
-	TRBV7-9	-	TRBJ1-2	CASSHALDSPGYTF	TGTGCCAGCAGCCATGCACTCGACAGTCCAGGCTACACCTTC
-	TRBV5-1	-	TRBJ2-2	CASLAGREVGELFF	TGCGCCAGTCTCGCAGGACGGGAAGTCGGGGAGCTGTTTTTT
-	TRBV19	-	TRBJ2-2	CASSSGDYTGELFF	TGTGCCAGTAGTAGCGGGGACTACACCGGGGAGCTGTTTTTT
-	TRBV30	TRBD2	TRBJ2-5	CAWSDGLAGAGETQYF	TGTGCCTGGAGTGACGGACTAGCGGGAGCGGGGGAGACCCAGTACTTC
-	TRBV14	TRBD1	TRBJ2-2	CASSPQGVYTGELFF	TGTGCCAGCAGCCCCCAGGGGGTTTACACCGGGGAGCTGTTTTTT
-	TRBV30	-	TRBJ1-1	CAWSVLTGIEAFF	TGTGCCTGGAGTGTACTGACTGGCATTGAAGCTTTCTTT
-	TRBV19	-	TRBJ2-1	CASSIDPFNYNEQFF	TGTGCCAGTAGTATAGATCCTTTTAACTACAATGAGCAGTTCTTC
-	TRBV5-1	-	TRBJ2-1	CASSEDYYNEQFF	TGCGCCAGCAGCGAAGACTATTACAATGAGCAGTTCTTC
-	TRBV7-3	TRBD1	TRBJ1-5	CASSLGTGAGVNQPQHF	TGTGCCAGCAGCTTAGGGACAGGGGCAGGGGTCAATCAGCCCCAGCATTTT
-	TRBV2	-	TRBJ1-1	CASSGGQRNTEAFF	TGTGCCAGCAGCGGAGGACAGCGGAACACTGAAGCTTTCTTT
-	TRBV5-4	-	TRBJ1-2	CASSLDQGDTYGYTF	TGTGCCAGCAGCTTGGACCAGGGTGACACTTATGGCTACACCTTC
-	TRBV29-1	-	TRBJ1-5	CSAQAQDQPQHF	TGCAGCGCTCAGGCCCAAGATCAGCCCCAGCATTTT
-	TRBV2	-	TRBJ2-3	CASGYREYADTQYF	TGTGCCAGCGGATACAGGGAGTACGCAGATACGCAGTATTTT
-	TRBV6-5	TRBD2	TRBJ2-3	CASSRTSGSSDTQYF	TGTGCCAGCAGTAGGACTAGCGGGAGTTCAGATACGCAGTATTTT
-	TRBV7-2	TRBD1	TRBJ1-1	CASSLPTGWNTEAFF	TGTGCCAGCAGCTTGCCGACAGGGTGGAACACTGAAGCTTTCTTT
-	TRBV27	-	TRBJ2-3	CASSQGTDTQYF	TGTGCCAGCAGTCAGGGCACAGATACGCAGTATTTT
-	TRBV28	TRBD1	TRBJ1-4	CASSLGTGSTNEKLFF	TGTGCCAGCAGTTTAGGGACAGGATCGACTAATGAAAAACTGTTTTTT
once	TRBV9	TRBD1	TRBJ1-5	CASSEGQGVGQPQHF	TGTGCCAGCAGCGAGGGACAGGGGGTCGGTCAGCCCCAGCATTTT